The clone carrying this T cell receptor (beta chain) was picked up a small number of times. Its antigen is currently unknown. This sample is drawn from a study of T cells after yellow fever vaccination. Study results and limitations: One caveat is that FACS-sorted repertoires could contain abundant clonotypes contaminating from the bulk population. Though weaker, the secondary response peaked faster, on day 5 versus 15.

This CDR3 spans 13 amino acids. Germline assignment: CDR1 SGHTA and CDR2 FQGNSA. Trimming took off 5 bases at V and 5 bases at J, with 12 bases between the two ends. Using its own MiXCR run on the 5' RACE reads, TCRdb lists one record per CDR3 protein. The sample consists of some 240,000 distinct CDR3 sequences, around 5.3% of them appearing once. This material consisted of CD4+ T cells sorted from PBMCs, taken on the day of the yellow fever booster vaccination. This sequence was found in a young man who received the YFV17D yellow fever vaccine. This chain joins TRBV7-2 and TRBJ2-5; unclear D gene. Here the CDR3 DNA reads TGTGCCAGCAGCACTCACATCGGGGAGACCCAGTACTTC. This gives the protein CASSTHIGETQYF.